Presented here are 5 T cell receptor beta chains from one specimen sequenced in a study of CD8 T cells in Susac syndrome. Random hexamers were used to reverse transcribe an amount of roughly 0.45 to 1 ug RNA. Via MiXCR, TCRdb re-called the immunoSEQ multiplex PCR reads, giving one row per CDR3 protein. Here the sample spans about 240,000 distinct CDR3 sequences, about 96% being singletons. The sample consisted of CD4+ T cells from PBMCs. All receptors derive from a human donor with Susac syndrome.

The chain couples TRBV10-3 to TRBJ2-1; D is unresolved. The CDR3 length is 15 residues. V was pared by 0 bases and J by 4 bases, with 10 bases between. Germline CDR1 is ENHRY and CDR2 is SYGVKD. In nucleotides, the CDR3 is TGTGCCATCAGTGAGTCGGTAGCAGAGTACAATGAGCAGTTCTTC. It specifies CAISESVAEYNEQFF.

This rearrangement joins TRBV5-4 to TRBJ1-2; perhaps TRBD1 as D (5 bases). The CDR3 is 17 residues long. Germline V gene sequence: CDR1 SGHNT, CDR2 YYREEE (reference sequence). Trimming removed 2 bases from V and 4 bases from J, with 21 bases in between. DNA for the CDR3: TGTGCCAGCAGCTTACCCCGACCTGGGACTTTCCCCTATGGCTACACCTTC. Its protein is CASSLPRPGTFPYGYTF. Filled out from reference TRBV5-4 and TRBJ1-2, the complete variable domain reads ETGVTQSPTHLIKTRGQQVTLRCSSQSGHNTVSWYQQALGQGPQFIFQYYREEENGRGNFPPRFSGLQFPNYSSELNVNALELDDSALYLCASSLPRPGTFPYGYTFGSGTRLTVV.

This clonotype was detected only once. This chain links TRBV7-9 with TRBJ1-2; D not certain. This CDR3 region has 13 residues. Trimming took off 3 bases at V and 4 bases at J, with 9 bases between the two ends. Per germline, CDR1 SEHNR and CDR2 FQNEAQ (reference sequence). In nucleotides, the CDR3 is TGTGCCAGCAGCTTGGTACAGTTCTATGGCTACACCTTC. It encodes CASSLVQFYGYTF.

V and J are TRBV19 and TRBJ2-1; 7 bases match TRBD1. The CDR3 runs to 13 residues. Germline values: CDR1 LNHDA, CDR2 SQIVND (reference sequence). Trimming took 4 bases from V and 8 from J; bases not matched to a gene: 5. The CDR3 sequence: CASSTDRDDEQFF. The DNA of the CDR3 is TGTGCCAGTAGTACAGACAGGGATGATGAGCAGTTCTTC. Full variable domain (remainder filled in from reference TRBV19 and TRBJ2-1): DGGITQSPKYLFRKEGQNVTLSCEQNLNHDAMYWYRQDPGQGLRLIYYSQIVNDFQKGDIAEGYSVSREKKESFPLTVTSAQKNPTAFYLCASSTDRDDEQFFGPGTRLTVL.

V usage is TRBV30 and J usage is TRBJ2-7; D is unresolved. Per the germline V gene, CDR1 is GTSNPN and CDR2 is SVGIG (reference sequence). The germline V and J ends were trimmed by 2 bases and 0 bases, with 2 bases remaining between them. The CDR3 runs 11 residues. Here the CDR3 reads CAWSRSYEQYF. The DNA of the CDR3 is TGTGCCTGGAGTCGCTCCTACGAGCAGTACTTC.